These 6 T cell receptor beta chains were all obtained from the same sample, sequenced in a study of Ad26.COV2.S vaccination and SARS-CoV-2 variants. Treatment reported: 15 to 20 received Ad26.COV2.S at low or high dose, single or two shots; 5 received placebo; per-sample allocation not given. The investigators took samples on day 63 after the first vaccine or placebo injection. Here immunoSEQ multiplex PCR was the method, and the copy in TCRdb shows in-frame clones only, minus some. The table shows just over 350,000 clones, with approximately 84% occurring only once. The sequences come from peripheral blood, collected in a trial of Ad26.COV2.S vaccine versus placebo. All receptors come from a person between 18 and 65 years old who received the Ad26.COV2.S COVID-19 vaccine or a placebo.

The J gene is TRBJ2-1, the V gene TRBV2, with a weak D call TRBD1 (6 bases). The V gene's germline CDR1 is SNHLY and CDR2 FYNNEI. V was shortened by 4 bases and J by 5 bases, with 9 bases between the two germline ends. The CDR3 loop spans 13 amino acids. Here the CDR3 reads CASSVGQDNEQFF. CDR3 nucleotide sequence: TGTGCCAGCAGTGTGGGACAAGACAATGAGCAGTTCTTC.

This clone was found once. J is TRBJ2-1 and V is TRBV29-1, with TRBD1 matching 10 bases. V lost 7 bases to trimming and J lost 13 bases; unmatched junction nucleotides: 13. Looked up from germline, CDR1 is SQVTM and CDR2 is ANQGSEA. This CDR3 region has 13 residues. The CDR3 sequence: CSGAAGTGAFQFF. CDR3 nucleotide sequence: TGCAGCGGAGCCGCCGGGACAGGGGCTTTCCAGTTCTTC.

With regard to this clone: Because the CDR3's place on the DNA is in doubt, the DNA is left out and the CDR3 is given as listed by TCRdb. Other DNA sequences of this sample code for an identical CDR3. The chain has TRBV5-4 and TRBJ2-7; no check of the table's D call, TRBD2, against the DNA was made. The germline gives CDR1 SGHNT, CDR2 YYREEE (reference sequence). The CDR3 is 16 amino acids in total, end residues counted. The CDR3: CASSLVASGTTYEQYF.

The chain couples TRBV10-2 to TRBJ2-3, with a tentative D call TRBD2 (6 bases). The V and J ends lost 7 bases and 2 bases respectively, with 19 bases between them. The CDR3 runs 16 residues. Germline lookup yields CDR1 WSHSY and CDR2 SAAADI. CDR3 region: CASTEGRKLDTDTQYF. The CDR3 nucleotides read TGCGCCAGCACGGAGGGCAGAAAATTAGACACAGATACGCAGTATTTT.

The chain carries TRBV11-3 and TRBJ2-5; D might be TRBD1 or TRBD2, each matching 6 bases. The CDR3 loop spans 14 amino acids. Looked up from germline, CDR1 is SGHNT and CDR2 is YENEEA. V dropped 1 base and J dropped 4 bases, with 10 bases sitting between them. DNA of the CDR3: TGTGCCAGCAGCTTAGGGTCGGGGGCAGAGACCCAGTACTTC. As protein: CASSLGSGAETQYF. The full variable domain, with the rest looked up from reference TRBV11-3 and TRBJ2-5, is EAGVVQSPRYKIIEKKQPVAFWCNPISGHNTLYWYLQNLGQGPELLIRYENEEAVDDSQLPKDRFSAERLKGVDSTLKIQPAELGDSAVYLCASSLGSGAETQYFGPGTRLLVL.

The chain is built from TRBV4-1 and TRBJ2-1, with 7 bases matching TRBD2. CDR1 and CDR2 (germline): MGHRA, YSYEKL. The CDR3 is 17 amino acids. V trimming: 1 base; J trimming: 3 bases; junction bases outside the gene matches: 9. The CDR3 DNA reads as TGCGCCAGCAGCCAAGGCATTGGGCTAGCGGTCTACAATGAGCAGTTCTTC. Its protein product is CASSQGIGLAVYNEQFF.